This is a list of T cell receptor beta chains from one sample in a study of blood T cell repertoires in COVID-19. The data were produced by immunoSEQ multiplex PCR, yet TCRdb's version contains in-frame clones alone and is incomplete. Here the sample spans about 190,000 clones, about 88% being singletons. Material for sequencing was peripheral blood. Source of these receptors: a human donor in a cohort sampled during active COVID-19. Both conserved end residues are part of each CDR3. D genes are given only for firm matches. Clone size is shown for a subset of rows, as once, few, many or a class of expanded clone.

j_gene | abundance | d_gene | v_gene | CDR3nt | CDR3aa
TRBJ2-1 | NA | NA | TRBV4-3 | TGCGCCAGCAGTCAACAGGGTAGCTCCTACAATGAGCAGTTCTTC | CASSQQGSSYNEQFF
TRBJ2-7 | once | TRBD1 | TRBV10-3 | TGTGCCATCAGGGGGGACAGGGCAACCGAGCAGTACTTC | CAIRGDRATEQYF
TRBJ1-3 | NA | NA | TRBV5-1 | TGCGCCAGCAGCCCATTTGGGGGGGCTGGAAACACCATATATTTT | CASSPFGGAGNTIYF
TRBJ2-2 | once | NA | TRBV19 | TGTGCCAGTAGTATAGTACAGACATCTCCCGGGGAGCTGTTTTTT | CASSIVQTSPGELFF
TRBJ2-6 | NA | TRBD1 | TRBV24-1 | TGTGCCACCAGTGATTCCGGAAGGGGGCCTGGGGCCAACGTCCTGACTTTC | CATSDSGRGPGANVLTF
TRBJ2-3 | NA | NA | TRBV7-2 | TGTGCCAGCAGCTTTGCTAGCCCCCCAGATACGCAGTATTTT | CASSFASPPDTQYF
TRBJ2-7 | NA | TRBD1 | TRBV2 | TGTGCCAGCAGTGAGGGGACAGGCGTCTACGAGCAGTACTTC | CASSEGTGVYEQYF
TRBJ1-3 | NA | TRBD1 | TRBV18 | TGTGCCAGCTCACCACCGGGCAGGGGGAACACCATATATTTT | CASSPPGRGNTIYF
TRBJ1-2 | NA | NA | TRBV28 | TGTGCCAGTCGAATCCCGCATGGGCAGTCTAACTATGGCTACACCTTC | CASRIPHGQSNYGYTF
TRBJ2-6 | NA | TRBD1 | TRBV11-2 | TGTGCCAGCAGCGTCCGGGACAGGGCGGGTGGTGGGGCCAACGTCCTGACTTTC | CASSVRDRAGGGANVLTF
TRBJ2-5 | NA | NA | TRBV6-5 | TGTGCCAGCAGAACAGAAGAGACCCAGTACTTC | CASRTEETQYF
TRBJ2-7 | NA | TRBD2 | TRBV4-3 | TGCGCCAGCAGCCAAGATTGGTCTAGCGGGAGCCCCTACGAGCAGTACTTC | CASSQDWSSGSPYEQYF
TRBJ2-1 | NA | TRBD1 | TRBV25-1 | TGTGCCAGCAGTCCCACAGGGGGCAACGTTATCTATGAGCAGTTCTTC | CASSPTGGNVIYEQFF
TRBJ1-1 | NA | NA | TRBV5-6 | TGTGCCAGCAGCTTGCTTCTCAACACTGAAGCTTTCTTT | CASSLLLNTEAFF
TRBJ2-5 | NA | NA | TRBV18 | TGTGCCAGCTCACCAAGCGCTCAAGAGACCCAGTACTTC | CASSPSAQETQYF
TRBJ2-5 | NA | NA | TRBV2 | TGTGCCAGCAGTGGGGACAATGAGACCCAGTACTTC | CASSGDNETQYF
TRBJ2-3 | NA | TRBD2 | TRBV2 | TGTGCCAGCAGGCTACTAGCGGGGGGGGAAGATACGCAGTATTTT | CASRLLAGGEDTQYF
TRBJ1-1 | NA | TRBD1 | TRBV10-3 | TGTGCCATCAGTGAGTCGAGACTTCGACAGGGGGCCTTGAACACTGAAGCTTTCTTT | CAISESRLRQGALNTEAFF
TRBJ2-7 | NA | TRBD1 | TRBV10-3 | TGTGCCATCAGTCAGGCCGGCCGGGACAGGGGTTCCTACGAGCAGTACTTC | CAISQAGRDRGSYEQYF
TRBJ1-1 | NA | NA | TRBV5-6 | TGTGCCAGCACCCGCCGTAAGTTTTATGAGGACACTGAAGCTTTCTTT | CASTRRKFYEDTEAFF
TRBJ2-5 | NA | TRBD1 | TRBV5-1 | TGCGCCAGCAGAGCCGGGACAGGGCCAGAGACCCAGTACTTC | CASRAGTGPETQYF
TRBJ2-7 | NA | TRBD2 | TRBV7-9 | TGTGCCAGCAGCTCCTACAGGGGCCTTACGACTAGCGGGACTTACGAGCAGTACTTC | CASSSYRGLTTSGTYEQYF
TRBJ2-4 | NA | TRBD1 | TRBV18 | TGTGCCAGCTCACCACCGACAGGGGAGAACATTCAGTACTTC | CASSPPTGENIQYF
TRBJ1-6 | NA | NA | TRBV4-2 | TGTGCCAGCAGCCAAGATCCCAGGGCCGAAAATTCACCCCTCCACTTT | CASSQDPRAENSPLHF
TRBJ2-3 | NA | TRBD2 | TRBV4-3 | TGCGCCAGCAGCCTGGGGGCTAGCGGGCCCCAGGATACGCAGTATTTT | CASSLGASGPQDTQYF
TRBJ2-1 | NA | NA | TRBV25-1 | TGTGCCAGCAGTGCACAGGGTTCCTACAATGAGCAGTTCTTC | CASSAQGSYNEQFF
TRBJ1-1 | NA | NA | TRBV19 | TGTGCCAGTAGTATGTTTTCGCGAGCTTTCTTT | CASSMFSRAFF
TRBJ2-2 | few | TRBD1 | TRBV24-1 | TGTGCCACCAGTGGGGGACAGGGGAACACCGGGGAGCTGTTTTTT | CATSGGQGNTGELFF
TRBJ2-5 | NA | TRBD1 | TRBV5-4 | TGTGCCAGCAGCCCGGACAGGAACCAAGAGACCCAGTACTTC | CASSPDRNQETQYF
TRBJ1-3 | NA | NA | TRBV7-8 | TGTGCCAGCAGCTTAGACAGGCCCACAATCTCTGGAAACACCATATATTTT | CASSLDRPTISGNTIYF